These 13 T cell receptor beta chains were sequenced from one sample in a study of blood T cells in healthy people across ages. A second PCR of 7 to 11 cycles used a sample-barcoded 5' primer and a J-beta primer mix. TCRdb reprocessed the 5' RACE reads via MiXCR and lists one record per CDR3 protein. The repertoire holds some 1.7 million distinct CDR3 sequences, roughly 27% seen once, with 7.7% in the top ten. Sequenced: blood. The source is a woman younger than 45 in good health.

The chain has TRBV7-9 and TRBJ1-1, with a weak D call TRBD1 (6 bases). The CDR3 contains 19 residues. Trimming shortened V by 1 base and J by 1 base, and 22 bases separated the two germline ends. Per the germline V gene, CDR1 is SEHNR and CDR2 is FQNEAQ (reference sequence). The DNA of the CDR3 is TGTGCCAGCAGCTTAGAGGGGGGGAGAAGTATACTCAGGAACACTGAAGCTTTCTTT. It encodes CASSLEGGRSILRNTEAFF.

The gene calls are TRBV5-1 and TRBJ2-1, with a weak D call TRBD2 (6 bases). This CDR3 spans 14 amino acids. The V end was cut by 5 bases, the J end by 5 bases, with 14 bases between. Germline CDR1 reads SGHRS; CDR2 reads YFSETQ. The CDR3, as DNA: TGCGCCAGCAGGTCCCGGGCGGGAAACAATGAGCAGTTCTTC. Protein: CASRSRAGNNEQFF.

J is TRBJ1-3 and V is TRBV20-1; D gene ambiguous. V was pared by 4 bases and J by 4 bases, with 20 bases between. Germline V gives CDR1 DFQATT, CDR2 SNEGSKA (reference sequence). This CDR3 is 16 amino acids long. The chain's CDR3 is CSAKPALPGYGNTIYF. DNA for the CDR3: TGCAGTGCTAAACCCGCATTGCCGGGATACGGAAACACCATATATTTT.

To note about this clonotype: The junction shows a germline mismatch at one end, possibly a read error. CDR3 residues: CASNQDLQGGNSPLHF. The CDR3 bases are TGCGCCAGCAACCAAGATCTACAGGGCGGGAATTCACCCCTCCACTTT. The J gene is TRBJ1-6, the V gene TRBV4-3; D is perhaps TRBD1 (6 bases). The CDR3 totals 16 residues. Germline V gives CDR1 LGHNA, CDR2 YSLEER.

The chain uses TRBV20-1 and TRBJ2-5; D is ambiguous. The J call may be mistaken, given a closer DNA end match to TRBJ2-1. This CDR3 comprises 13 residues. Germline CDR1 is DFQATT and CDR2 is SNEGSKA (reference sequence). The CDR3 region has the DNA TGCAGTGCTAGTAGGGCGGCGCAAGAGACCCAGTTCTTC. This codes for CSASRAAQETQFF.

The CDR3 loop is CSVEDPVWAEAFF. CDR3 bases: TGCAGCGTTGAAGATCCCGTGTGGGCTGAAGCTTTCTTT. This chain links TRBV29-1 with TRBJ1-1; D is uncertain. Germline V gene lookup returns CDR1 SQVTM and CDR2 ANQGSEA. The CDR3 totals 13 residues. V was pared by 0 bases and J by 6 bases, with 11 bases between.

This clonotype was picked up a small number of times. The chain uses TRBV9 and TRBJ2-1; TRBD1 matches at 7 bases. V shed 4 bases and J 3 bases; nucleotides not matched to a gene: 10. The CDR3 has 16 amino acids. Germline loops: CDR1 SGDLS, CDR2 YYNGEE. CDR3 sequence reads: CASSPDPGTDYNEQFF. The CDR3 nucleotides read TGTGCCAGCAGCCCGGACCCCGGGACAGACTACAATGAGCAGTTCTTC.

This clonotype has just a few counts. The rearrangement joins TRBV24-1 to TRBJ2-7; possibly TRBD1 or TRBD2 for D (6 bases each). Trimming shortened V by 6 bases and J by 0 bases, and 11 bases separated the two germline ends. The CDR3 has 14 residues. The V gene's germline CDR1 is KGHDR and CDR2 SFDVKD. CDR3 bases: TGTGCCACCAGTAGAGGAGGGGGCTCCTACGAGCAGTACTTC. This sequence encodes CATSRGGGSYEQYF.

This chain connects TRBV12-3 or TRBV12-4 to TRBJ1-1; maybe TRBD1 (5 bases). This CDR3 contains 18 residues. Trimming removed 5 bases at V and 0 bases at J, with 22 bases between. DNA for the CDR3: TGTGCCAGCAGTGCCCGGAGTTCAGGGATAATAATGAACACTGAAGCTTTCTTT. The encoded protein is CASSARSSGIIMNTEAFF.

Only one count was recorded for this clonotype. The junction shows a germline mismatch at one end, possibly a read error. The rearrangement joins TRBV7-2 to TRBJ2-7, with 8 nucleotides matching TRBD2. CDR1 and CDR2 from the germline V gene are SGHTA and FQGNSA. The CDR3 has 16 residues. The CDR3 DNA reads as TGTGCCAGCAGCTCCACCGGGACTAGGAGCTCCTACGAGCAGGACTTC. It codes for CASSSTGTRSSYEQDF.

The chain recombines TRBV20-1 with TRBJ2-7; 10 nucleotides agree with TRBD2. CDR3 size: 18 residues. Germline-derived CDR1 and CDR2 are DFQATT and SNEGSKA (reference sequence). Trimming cost V 3 bases and J 5 bases; bases outside gene matches: 19. CDR3 region: CSASRGLAGAWNPHEQYF. DNA of the CDR3: TGCAGTGCTAGTCGCGGGCTAGCGGGGGCCTGGAACCCCCACGAGCAGTACTTC.

The chain links TRBV20-1 to TRBJ1-2; 11 nucleotides agree with TRBD1. Germline V lookup: CDR1 DFQATT, CDR2 SNEGSKA (reference sequence). The V gene end was trimmed by 6 bases and the J gene end by 5 bases; junction bases not matched to a gene: 8. This CDR3 spans 14 amino acids. Written as DNA, the CDR3 is TGCAGTGCAGATTCCGGACAGGGGGCTTATGGCTACACCTTC. It translates to CSADSGQGAYGYTF.

The chain couples TRBV5-1 to TRBJ2-5, with D hard to call. From germline, CDR1 is SGHRS and CDR2 YFSETQ. Trimming removed 6 bases at V and 3 bases at J, with 12 bases between. CDR3 size: 13 residues. In DNA, the CDR3 is TGCGCCAGCATTCCTCTCGGAGAAGAGACCCAGTACTTC. Its translation is CASIPLGEETQYF.